Presented here are 5 T cell receptor beta chains from one specimen sequenced in a study of T-cell reconstitution after alpha-beta-depleted transplantation in children. TCRbeta library preparation incorporated unique molecular identifiers. TCRdb re-analysed the PCR reads in MiXCR, keeping a single row per CDR3 protein. The profile covers tens of thousands of distinct CDR3 sequences, with approximately 6.1% appearing a single time and over 25% taken by the ten largest. The sample was PBMCs, mostly from graft donor cells, taken 60 days after TCRalphabeta/CD19-depleted stem cell transplant. The source of these receptors is a female patient between 2 and 15 years old who had a stem cell transplant for aplastic anemia, so the T cells may come from the graft donor.

This clonotype came up a few times. As DNA, the CDR3 is TGTGCCAGCAGTGAAGCGCCAGGGGGCCAAGAGACCCAGTACTTC. Residues: CASSEAPGGQETQYF. The chain is built from TRBV6-1 and TRBJ2-5; 7 bases line up with TRBD1. Trimming removed 0 bases from V and 1 base from J; junction bases left unmatched: 2. In germline, CDR1 is MNHNS, CDR2 SASEGT. CDR3 length: 15 residues.

The sample holds many counts of this clonotype. The CDR3 here is CASKLGAPTSNQPQHF. CDR3 nucleotide sequence: TGTGCCAGCAAGCTGGGGGCCCCAACCAGCAATCAGCCCCAGCATTTT. The V gene is TRBV7-6, the J gene TRBJ1-5, with D tentatively TRBD1 (6 bases). Germline CDR1 is SGHVS and CDR2 is FNYEAQ. There are 16 residues in the CDR3. V lost 7 bases, J lost 1 base, and 17 bases lay in between. Full variable domain (missing parts from reference TRBV7-6 and TRBJ1-5): GAGVSQSPRYKVTKRGQDVALRCDPISGHVSLYWYRQALGQGPEFLTYFNYEAQQDKSGLPNDRFSAERPEGSISTLTIQRTEQRDSAMYRCASKLGAPTSNQPQHFGDGTRLSIL.

This clonotype was counted many times. The chain links TRBV5-1 to TRBJ2-1, with a weak D call TRBD1 (6 bases). The V gene lost 3 bases and the J gene lost 1 base, with 11 bases spanning the gap. The CDR3 contains 15 residues. Per the germline V gene, CDR1 is SGHRS and CDR2 is YFSETQ. The CDR3 nucleotides are TGCGCCAGCAGCTCCTGGGACATGTCCTACAATGAGCAGTTCTTC. It is translated as CASSSWDMSYNEQFF.

This clonotype came up many times. The gene calls are TRBV2 and TRBJ1-4; maybe TRBD1 (5 bases). The CDR3 totals 14 residues. Germline V gene lookup returns CDR1 SNHLY and CDR2 FYNNEI. V lost 3 bases and J 1 base, leaving 6 bases between the germline ends. This CDR3 is CASSEQGTNEKLFF. CDR3 coding DNA: TGTGCCAGCAGTGAGCAGGGAACTAATGAAAAACTGTTTTTT.

This chain joins TRBV6-1 and TRBJ2-1; 7 bases fit TRBD2. After removal of 8 bases from V and 0 bases from J, the junction contained 22 bases not matched to a gene. Germline V CDR1 and CDR2: MNHNS, SASEGT. This CDR3 has 20 residues. CDR3: CASCVVAASPSSGSYNEQFF. The CDR3 DNA reads TGTGCCAGCTGTGTAGTCGCTGCGTCCCCCTCTAGCGGCTCCTACAATGAGCAGTTCTTC.